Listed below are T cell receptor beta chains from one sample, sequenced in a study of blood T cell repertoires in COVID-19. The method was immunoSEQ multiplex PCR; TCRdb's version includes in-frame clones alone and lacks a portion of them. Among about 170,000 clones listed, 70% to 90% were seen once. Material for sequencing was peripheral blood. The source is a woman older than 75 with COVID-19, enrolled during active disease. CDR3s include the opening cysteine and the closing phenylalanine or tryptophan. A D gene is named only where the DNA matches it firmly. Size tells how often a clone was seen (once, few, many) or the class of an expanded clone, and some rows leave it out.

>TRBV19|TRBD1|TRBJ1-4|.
CASARGPATNEKLFF
TGTGCCAGTGCCAGGGGGCCAGCAACTAATGAAAAACTGTTTTTT
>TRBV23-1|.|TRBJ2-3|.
CASSRYGTSTDTQYF
TGCGCCAGCAGTCGATACGGGACATCGACAGATACGCAGTATTTT
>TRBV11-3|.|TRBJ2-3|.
CASSLAGGPTDTQYF
TGTGCCAGCAGCTTAGCGGGGGGCCCCACAGATACGCAGTATTTT
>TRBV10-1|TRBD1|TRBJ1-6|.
CASSPDRVDSPLHF
TGCGCCAGCAGCCCGGACAGGGTAGATTCACCCCTCCACTTT
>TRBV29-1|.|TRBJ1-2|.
CSVNDRRYGYTF
TGCAGCGTTAACGACAGGCGCTATGGCTACACCTTC
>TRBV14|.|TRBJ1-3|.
CASSLVTGNTIYF
TGTGCCAGCAGCTTAGTGACTGGAAACACCATATATTTT
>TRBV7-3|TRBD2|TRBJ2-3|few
CATGSGVGDTQYF
TGTGCCACCGGCAGCGGGGTTGGAGATACGCAGTATTTT
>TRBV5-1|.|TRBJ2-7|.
CASSRPQVYEQYF
TGCGCCAGCAGCCGTCCACAGGTCTACGAGCAGTACTTC
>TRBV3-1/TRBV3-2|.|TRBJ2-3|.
CASSPTLDTQYF
TGTGCCAGCAGCCCCACTCTAGATACGCAGTATTTT
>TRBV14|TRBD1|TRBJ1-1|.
CASSQANRGTEAFF
TGTGCCAGCAGCCAAGCCAACAGGGGCACTGAAGCTTTCTTT
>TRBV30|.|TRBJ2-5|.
CAWNPTGLQETQYF
TGTGCCTGGAACCCGACAGGCCTTCAAGAGACCCAGTACTTC
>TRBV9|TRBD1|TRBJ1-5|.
CASSPGGGTGGNQPQHF
TGTGCCAGCAGCCCCGGAGGGGGGACAGGGGGCAATCAGCCCCAGCATTTT
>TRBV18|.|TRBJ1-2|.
CASSPTKNYGYTF
TGTGCCAGCTCACCTACTAAAAACTATGGCTACACCTTC
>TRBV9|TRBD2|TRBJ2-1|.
CASSVNPDTSGGAVLGQFF
TGTGCCAGCAGCGTTAACCCCGATACTAGCGGGGGGGCCGTCCTGGGGCAGTTCTTC
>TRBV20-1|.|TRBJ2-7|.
CSASGLADEQYF
TGCAGTGCTAGTGGGCTAGCAGACGAGCAGTACTTC
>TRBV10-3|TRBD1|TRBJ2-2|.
CAIGRGIHTGELFF
TGTGCCATCGGCAGGGGGATTCACACCGGGGAGCTGTTTTTT
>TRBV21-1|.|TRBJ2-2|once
CASSQASSGRAVGELFF
TGTGCCAGCAGCCAGGCCAGTAGCGGGAGGGCCGTCGGGGAGCTGTTTTTT
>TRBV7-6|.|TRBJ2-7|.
CASSLESRPNSYEQYF
TGTGCCAGCAGCTTAGAGAGCAGGCCTAACTCCTACGAGCAGTACTTC
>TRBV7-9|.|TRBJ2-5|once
CASSFRLVGGETQYF
TGTGCCAGCAGCTTCCGACTAGTGGGGGGAGAGACCCAGTACTTC
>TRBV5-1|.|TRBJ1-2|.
CASSLVSAGDYGYTF
TGCGCCAGCAGCTTGGTTTCGGCAGGGGACTATGGCTACACCTTC
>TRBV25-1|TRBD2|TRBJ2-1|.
CASSESEGGRHAWEQFF
TGTGCCAGCAGTGAATCTGAGGGCGGGAGGCACGCTTGGGAGCAGTTCTTC
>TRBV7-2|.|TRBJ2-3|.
CASSLVGQIDTDTQYF
TGTGCCAGCAGCTTAGTGGGGCAGATAGACACAGATACGCAGTATTTT
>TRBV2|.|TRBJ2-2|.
CASSPPGAQATGELFF
TGTGCCAGCAGTCCTCCAGGGGCTCAAGCGACCGGGGAGCTGTTTTTT
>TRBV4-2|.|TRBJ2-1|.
CASSQGGSADNEQFF
TGTGCCAGCAGCCAAGGGGGTAGCGCGGACAATGAGCAGTTCTTC
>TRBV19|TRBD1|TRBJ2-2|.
CASRQRQGRTGELFF
TGTGCCAGTAGACAACGACAGGGGAGGACCGGGGAGCTGTTTTTT
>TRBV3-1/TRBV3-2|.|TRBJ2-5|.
CASSPLGGQETQYF
TGTGCCAGCAGCCCCCTAGGGGGCCAAGAGACCCAGTACTTC
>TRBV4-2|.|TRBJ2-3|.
CASSQTGGADTQYF
TGTGCCAGCAGCCAAACGGGGGGCGCGGATACGCAGTATTTT
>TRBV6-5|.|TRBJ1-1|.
CASSPPGITEAFF
TGTGCCAGCAGTCCCCCGGGGATCACTGAAGCTTTCTTT
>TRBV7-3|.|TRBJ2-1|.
CASSLTRDRTGHEQFF
TGTGCCAGCAGCCTAACCCGAGACAGGACGGGTCATGAGCAGTTCTTC
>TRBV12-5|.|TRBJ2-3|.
CASGLTGGVGPNTDTQYF
TGTGCTAGTGGTTTGACCGGGGGAGTTGGACCGAACACAGATACGCAGTATTTT
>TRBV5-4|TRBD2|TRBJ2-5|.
CASSLAGAETQYF
TGTGCCAGCAGTTTAGCGGGAGCGGAGACCCAGTACTTC
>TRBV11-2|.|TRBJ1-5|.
CASSENGAGYQPQHF
TGTGCCAGCAGTGAAAATGGGGCAGGGTATCAGCCCCAGCATTTT
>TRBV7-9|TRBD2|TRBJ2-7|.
CASSLWGGGGLLDEQYF
TGTGCCAGCAGCTTATGGGGCGGCGGGGGACTCCTTGACGAGCAGTACTTC
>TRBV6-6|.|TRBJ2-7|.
CASSYSTGKYYEQYF
TGTGCCAGCAGTTACTCGACCGGGAAATACTACGAGCAGTACTTC
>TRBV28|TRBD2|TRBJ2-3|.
CASSLDRLAGANTDTQYF
TGTGCCAGCAGTTTAGATAGGCTAGCGGGGGCCAACACAGATACGCAGTATTTT
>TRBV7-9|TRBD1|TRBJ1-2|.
CASSLAGTGGKGYGYTF
TGTGCCAGCAGCTTAGCGGGAACAGGGGGTAAAGGCTATGGCTACACCTTC
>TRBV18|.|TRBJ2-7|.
CASSPSLTYEQYF
TGTGCCAGCTCACCATCATTAACATACGAGCAGTACTTC